The 19 T cell receptor beta chains listed next were all sequenced from one sample in a study of T cell changes during pregnancy in multiple sclerosis. Clones were read by immunoSEQ multiplex PCR, and TCRdb kept only the in-frame ones, dropping some. The top ten clones hold 0.3% to 0.4% of a sample with almost 50,000 clones, roughly 93% of them seen once. The specimen comprised CD4+ T cells from peripheral blood mononuclear cells, sampled in the second trimester of pregnancy. The receptors shown here come from a female donor in good health, enrolled as a control in a pregnancy study.

The chain joins TRBV18 to TRBJ2-7; 10 nucleotides align to TRBD1. CDR1 and CDR2 from the germline V gene are KGHSH and LQKENI. The V and J ends lost 6 bases and 8 bases, in that order; junction bases with no gene match: 7. The CDR3 spans 13 residues. The CDR3 protein is CASSPGTGEKQYF. In DNA form, the CDR3 reads TGTGCCAGCTCGCCGGGGACAGGGGAGAAGCAGTACTTC.

The chain carries TRBV6-6 and TRBJ1-2; 8 bases agree with TRBD1. Germline assignment: CDR1 MNHNY and CDR2 SVGAGI (reference sequence). The CDR3 is 14 residues long. V lost 3 bases to trimming and J lost 8 bases; unmatched junction nucleotides: 8. The CDR3 bases are TGTGCCAGCAGTTATTCGGACAGGGAGATGGGCTACACCTTC. It is translated as CASSYSDREMGYTF.

The gene calls are TRBV6-5 and TRBJ2-7; TRBD1 matches at 9 bases. The CDR3 runs 14 residues. Per germline, CDR1 MNHEY and CDR2 SVGAGI. With 6 bases clipped from V and 9 bases from J, the junction kept 12 bases outside the gene matches. The chain's CDR3 is CASSLQGALGGQYF. The CDR3 DNA reads as TGTGCCAGCAGCCTACAGGGGGCGCTGGGGGGGCAGTACTTC.

This chain links TRBV7-6 with TRBJ2-5, with 9 positions matching TRBD2. With V trimmed by 0 bases and J by 2 bases, 13 bases remained unmatched. Germline V CDR1 and CDR2: SGHVS, FNYEAQ. This CDR3 is built from 19 residues. Here the CDR3 reads CASSLATAGGLQSQETQYF. CDR3 nucleotide sequence: TGTGCCAGCAGCTTAGCGACAGCGGGGGGACTGCAGTCTCAAGAGACCCAGTACTTC.

This clone was detected only once. This sequence joins TRBV6-6 and TRBJ1-1, with 7 nucleotides matching TRBD1. Germline-derived CDR1 and CDR2 are MNHNY and SVGAGI (reference sequence). Trimming at V came to 0 bases and at J to 4 bases, leaving 5 bases not matched to a gene. The CDR3 extends over 15 amino acids. DNA of the CDR3: TGTGCCAGCAGTTACTCGATAGGGGGCGTCACTGAAGCTTTCTTT. It codes for CASSYSIGGVTEAFF.

The V call is TRBV25-1, the J call TRBJ1-2; D possibly corresponds to TRBD1 (6 bases). In germline, CDR1 is MGHDK, CDR2 SYGVNS. V lost 2 bases and J 6 bases, leaving 16 bases between the germline ends. The CDR3 has 15 amino acids. CDR3 in DNA: TGTGCCAGCAGTGAACGGCCGGACAGTGCTCATGGCTACACCTTC. Protein sequence: CASSERPDSAHGYTF.

The rearrangement links TRBV29-1 to TRBJ1-6; D may be TRBD1 (5 bases). CDR1 is SQVTM and CDR2 is ANQGSEA in the germline V gene. V was cut by 5 bases and J by 7 bases, with 15 bases left in between. This CDR3 has 14 amino acids. The CDR3 loop is CSVRTTGWNSPLHF. In DNA form, the CDR3 reads TGCAGCGTTCGGACAACCGGATGGAATTCACCCCTCCACTTT.

This sequence joins TRBV7-9 and TRBJ2-3, with D possibly TRBD2 on 6 matching bases. The CDR3 is made up of 14 amino acids. V was trimmed by 0 bases and J by 8 bases, leaving 12 bases between them. Looked up from germline, CDR1 is SEHNR and CDR2 is FQNEAQ (reference sequence). The CDR3 DNA sequence: TGTGCCAGCAGCTTAGCCGCGGGGATCGGTACGCAGTATTTT. Residues: CASSLAAGIGTQYF.

V is TRBV7-9 and J is TRBJ2-3; possible D gene TRBD1, 6 bases. Trimming removed 5 bases at V and 2 bases at J, with 14 bases between. The CDR3 covers 15 residues. Germline V CDR1 and CDR2: SEHNR, FQNEAQ (reference sequence). In DNA, the CDR3 is TGTGCCAGCAGCCCAGGGGTTATACCCACAGATACGCAGTATTTT. Its protein is CASSPGVIPTDTQYF.

The chain couples TRBV7-2 to TRBJ2-3; D not resolved. Germline V gene lookup returns CDR1 SGHTA and CDR2 FQGNSA. This CDR3 contains 12 residues. V lost 5 bases to trimming and J lost 2 bases, with 5 bases between them. Here the CDR3 reads CASSTYTDTQYF. The CDR3 DNA reads as TGTGCCAGCAGCACATACACAGATACGCAGTATTTT.

This sequence joins TRBV6-6 and TRBJ1-5; D is possibly TRBD1 (5 bases). In germline, CDR1 is MNHNY, CDR2 SVGAGI (reference sequence). The length of the CDR3 is 14 residues. The ends were cut back, 3 bases at V and 6 bases at J, with 12 bases in the middle. The CDR3 protein is CASSYGAGFQPQHF. DNA for the CDR3: TGTGCCAGCAGTTATGGGGCAGGGTTTCAGCCCCAGCATTTT.

V is TRBV19 and J is TRBJ1-2; D might be TRBD1 (5 bases). Trimming took off 6 bases at V and 7 bases at J, with 15 bases between the two ends. CDR3 length equals 13 residues. Germline V lookup: CDR1 LNHDA, CDR2 SQIVND (reference sequence). Written as DNA, the CDR3 is TGTGCCAGTAGCAGGGAGGCTTTTAGTGGCTACACCTTC. Protein: CASSREAFSGYTF.

The gene calls are TRBV11-3 and TRBJ1-1; TRBD1 agrees at 10 bases. Germline lookup yields CDR1 SGHNT and CDR2 YENEEA. The CDR3 totals 16 residues. With V trimmed by 6 bases and J by 1 base, 8 bases remained unmatched. The CDR3 nucleotides are TGTGCCAGCAGTCGACAGGGGGCTACACGGAACACTGAAGCTTTCTTT. Translated: CASSRQGATRNTEAFF. Together with reference TRBV11-3 and TRBJ1-1, the CDR3 gives the full variable domain: EAGVVQSPRYKIIEKKQPVAFWCNPISGHNTLYWYLQNLGQGPELLIRYENEEAVDDSQLPKDRFSAERLKGVDSTLKIQPAELGDSAVYLCASSRQGATRNTEAFFGQGTRLTVV.

The chain links TRBV4-3 to TRBJ2-7, with TRBD1 identical over 7 bases. The germline CDR1 and CDR2 sequences are LGHNA and YSLEER. Losses at the gene ends were 0 bases for V and 9 bases for J; bases not matched to a gene: 8. The CDR3 runs to 14 residues. The CDR3 protein is CASSQEWTGDGQYF. CDR3 nucleotides: TGCGCCAGCAGCCAAGAGTGGACAGGCGACGGGCAGTACTTC.

The V gene is TRBV9, the J gene TRBJ2-1; D is uncertain. Germline V lookup: CDR1 SGDLS, CDR2 YYNGEE. Trimming pared 1 base from V and 5 bases from J, leaving 7 bases between. The CDR3 length is 13 residues. In DNA form, the CDR3 reads TGTGCCAGCAGCGTAAGTACAGACAATGAGCAGTTCTTC. Protein: CASSVSTDNEQFF.

The chain employs TRBV5-1 and TRBJ2-3, with a tentative D call TRBD2 (5 bases). The V end was cut by 4 bases, the J end by 1 base, with 16 bases between. The CDR3 covers 16 residues. Germline V gene lookup returns CDR1 SGHRS and CDR2 YFSETQ. The DNA of the CDR3 is TGCGCCAGCAGCAACTCATGGGAGAAACGCACAGATACGCAGTATTTT. This sequence encodes CASSNSWEKRTDTQYF.

This clone turned up a few times. V and J are TRBV4-2 and TRBJ1-1, with TRBD1 identical over 7 bases. Germline-derived CDR1 and CDR2 are LGHNA and YNFKEQ. The ends lost 4 bases at V and 8 bases at J; junction bases unmatched: 10. The CDR3 loop spans 14 amino acids. The CDR3 bases are TGTGCCAGCAGCCCAGGGGGGATAGCGTCGGAAGCTTTCTTT. Translating gives CASSPGGIASEAFF.

The chain has TRBV20-1 and TRBJ1-1; D remains unclear. This CDR3 has 11 amino acids. Per germline, CDR1 DFQATT and CDR2 SNEGSKA (reference sequence). The ends were cut back, 6 bases at V and 3 bases at J, with 8 bases in the middle. CDR3 nucleotides: TGCAGTGCCCGAGGGTACACTGAAGCTTTCTTT. This codes for CSARGYTEAFF.

This clone was recorded once. The rearrangement joins TRBV10-3 to TRBJ2-5, with D maybe TRBD2 (6 bases). The CDR3 totals 15 residues. Germline V CDR1 and CDR2: ENHRY, SYGVKD. V dropped 5 bases and J dropped 2 bases, with 15 bases sitting between them. CDR3 sequence: CAISPRWGEQETQYF. The CDR3 DNA is TGTGCCATCAGTCCCCGCTGGGGGGAACAAGAGACCCAGTACTTC.